The 32 T cell receptor beta chains presented below share a single source sample, sequenced in a study of cytomegalovirus exposure and HLA in healthy donors. Vbeta (60) and Jbeta (13) primers were used in the PCR. The protocol was immunoSEQ multiplex PCR, while the TCRdb copy is restricted to in-frame clones and leaves out a portion. In the table there are roughly 100,000 clones, approximately 76% of which are singletons. Source material: PBMCs. These receptors originate from a middle-aged man in good health and CMV-seronegative.

This clone was observed a few times. The J gene is TRBJ1-1, the V gene TRBV7-9; 10 bases match TRBD1. The length of the CDR3 is 18 residues. The germline CDR1 and CDR2 sequences are SEHNR and FQNEAQ (reference sequence). Trimming at V came to 2 bases and at J to 5 bases, leaving 14 bases not matched to a gene. The CDR3 sequence: CASSLTSTGGGLRTEAFF. For the CDR3, the DNA is TGTGCCAGCAGCTTAACCTCGACAGGGGGCGGTTTAAGAACTGAAGCTTTCTTT.

J is TRBJ1-1 and V is TRBV28; weak D call: TRBD1 (5 bases). V lost 8 bases and J lost 4, with 17 bases in between. CDR1 is MDHEN and CDR2 is SYDVKM in the germline V gene. The CDR3 has 14 amino acids. The CDR3 nucleotides read TGTGCCAGCTTAGACAGCATACACGGCACTGAAGCTTTCTTT. Translating it yields CASLDSIHGTEAFF.

The chain uses TRBV6-1 and TRBJ1-2; 11 bases map to TRBD1. The length of the CDR3 is 13 residues. Germline lookup yields CDR1 MNHNS and CDR2 SASEGT. V lost 5 bases to trimming and J lost 5 bases; unmatched junction nucleotides: 1. Written as DNA, the CDR3 is TGTGCCAGCAGTAGGGACAGGGGGTATGGCTACACCTTC. This encodes CASSRDRGYGYTF.

The chain joins TRBV11-2 to TRBJ2-5; D is perhaps TRBD1 (5 bases). V dropped 5 bases and J dropped 2 bases, with 9 bases sitting between them. Per germline, CDR1 SGHAT and CDR2 FQNNGV. This CDR3 has 13 amino acids. The CDR3 loop is CASSTRQQETQYF. In DNA form, the CDR3 reads TGTGCCAGCAGCACGCGACAGCAAGAGACCCAGTACTTC.

The genes are TRBV6-5 and TRBJ1-2; the match to TRBD1 covers 9 bases. The V segment lost 8 bases and the J segment 4 bases; nucleotides outside the gene matches: 11. This CDR3 region has 15 residues. Germline assignment: CDR1 MNHEY and CDR2 SVGAGI. CDR3: CASLPGQGLGYGYTF. The CDR3 DNA follows: TGTGCCAGCCTTCCGGGACAGGGATTAGGCTATGGCTACACCTTC.

The rearrangement links TRBV11-2 to TRBJ2-5; D not resolved. The closer fit of TRBJ2-7 to the DNA end suggests the J call may be wrong. The CDR3 spans 15 residues. Germline V gene data show CDR1 as SGHAT and CDR2 as FQNNGV. The CDR3 is CASSLLSLNPYEQYF. The CDR3 DNA is TGTGCCAGCAGCTTACTATCCCTAAACCCCTACGAGCAGTACTTC.

The V and J genes are TRBV18 and TRBJ2-5; 7 nucleotides align to TRBD1. The DNA end is a closer match to TRBJ2-7, so the J assignment may be wrong. This CDR3 is 12 amino acids long. Germline CDR1 KGHSH, CDR2 LQKENI. CDR3 region: CASSGDSGEQYF. CDR3 coding DNA: TGTGCCAGCTCCGGGGACAGTGGCGAGCAGTACTTC.

The chain uses TRBV19 and TRBJ2-5, with D maybe TRBD2 (5 bases). The CDR3 totals 14 residues. Germline V CDR1 and CDR2: LNHDA, SQIVND (reference sequence). V was cut by 3 bases and J by 11 bases, with 19 bases left in between. The chain's CDR3 is CASSITGNPGEQYF. The DNA for the CDR3 is TGTGCCAGTAGTATTACTGGGAACCCCGGGGAGCAGTACTTC.

The rearrangement uses TRBV19 and TRBJ2-2, with 9 nucleotides matching TRBD1. Germline loops: CDR1 LNHDA, CDR2 SQIVND (reference sequence). Trimming took 5 bases from V and 4 from J; bases not matched to a gene: 8. The CDR3 length is 16 residues. CDR3 DNA: TGTGCCAGTAGTCCCTACAGGGGGCAAAGCACCGGGGAGCTGTTTTTT. It specifies CASSPYRGQSTGELFF.

To note about this clone: One end of the junction is discordant with germline, which a read error may explain. As DNA, the CDR3 is TGTGCCATCAGTGAGTCTTGGACAGCGAACACCGGGGAGCTGTTTTTT. Translation: CAISESWTANTGELFF. The chain carries TRBV6-4 and TRBJ2-2, with D possibly TRBD1 on 6 matching bases. The CDR3 extends over 16 amino acids. Germline values: CDR1 MRHNA, CDR2 SNTAGT.

A single count supports this clone. The DNA of the CDR3 is TGTGCCAGCAGCTTGGCTCCGGGGAGCTCCTACGAGCAGTACTTC. Protein sequence: CASSLAPGSSYEQYF. The J gene is TRBJ2-7, the V gene TRBV5-5; D is possibly TRBD2 (5 bases). Trimming shortened V by 0 bases and J by 0 bases, and 10 bases separated the two germline ends. Germline lookup yields CDR1 SGHKS and CDR2 YYEKEE (reference sequence). CDR3 length: 15 amino acids.

The rearrangement joins TRBV5-1 to TRBJ2-2; 12 bases match TRBD2. Germline values: CDR1 SGHRS, CDR2 YFSETQ. Trimming removed 5 bases from V and 2 bases from J; junction bases left unmatched: 7. The CDR3 is made up of 17 amino acids. The DNA for the CDR3 is TGCGCCAGCAGTGGGGGACTAGCGGGCCTAAACACCGGGGAGCTGTTTTTT. Translation gives CASSGGLAGLNTGELFF.

This clone was counted a single time. This chain links TRBV7-2 with TRBJ1-2, with 11 bases lining up with TRBD1. The CDR3 runs 14 residues. Germline V gene lookup returns CDR1 SGHTA and CDR2 FQGNSA. V shed 4 bases, J shed 8 bases, and the junction held 6 bases outside the gene matches. CDR3 sequence reads: CASSSRDRGSGYTF. The CDR3 DNA reads as TGTGCCAGCAGCTCAAGGGACAGGGGGTCGGGCTACACCTTC.

This clone was seen a single time. Different DNA sequences within this sample yield the same CDR3. The chain has TRBV19 and TRBJ2-3, with D hard to call. CDR3 length: 12 residues. The V gene lost 6 bases and the J gene lost 4 bases, with 8 bases spanning the gap. CDR1 is LNHDA, CDR2 SQIVND, per germline (reference sequence). CDR3 region: CASSALADTQYF. The CDR3 DNA follows: TGTGCCAGTAGCGCTCTAGCAGATACGCAGTATTTT.

The chain recombines TRBV7-8 with TRBJ1-1, with D maybe TRBD1 (6 bases). Trimming removed 2 bases from V and 0 bases from J, with 10 bases in between. From germline, CDR1 is SGHVS and CDR2 FQNEAQ. The CDR3 runs 15 residues. The CDR3 protein is CASSLLGAMNTEAFF. In DNA, the CDR3 is TGTGCCAGCAGCTTATTGGGGGCCATGAACACTGAAGCTTTCTTT.

The rearrangement uses TRBV5-1 and TRBJ1-2; 10 bases fit TRBD1. V was clipped by 0 bases and J by 8 bases; unmatched bases: 4. The length of the CDR3 is 14 residues. Germline CDR1 is SGHRS and CDR2 is YFSETQ. In DNA form, the CDR3 reads TGCGCCAGCAGCTTGGGGGACAGGGGATACGGCTACACCTTC. Amino acids: CASSLGDRGYGYTF.

This clone was observed once. The chain employs TRBV7-6 and TRBJ2-3; D is possibly TRBD2 (6 bases). The CDR3 loop spans 13 amino acids. Trimming removed 5 bases at V and 12 bases at J, with 18 bases between. Germline CDR1 and CDR2: SGHVS and FNYEAQ. The CDR3 DNA sequence: TGTGCCAGCAGCGACGGAGGACTACGGGGCCAGTATTTT. It codes for CASSDGGLRGQYF.

The chain joins TRBV6-6 to TRBJ2-1; D not resolved. The CDR3 is 11 amino acids. V was clipped by 4 bases and J by 7 bases, with 5 bases between them. CDR1 is MNHNY, CDR2 SVGAGI, per germline (reference sequence). The chain's CDR3 is CASSSSNEQFF. CDR3 in DNA: TGTGCCAGCAGTTCTTCTAATGAGCAGTTCTTC.

The rearrangement uses TRBV7-9 and TRBJ2-7; no clear D. CDR1 and CDR2 (germline): SEHNR, FQNEAQ (reference sequence). The V end was cut by 1 base, the J end by 11 bases, with 12 bases between. The CDR3 consists of 12 residues. The CDR3 DNA reads TGTGCCAGCAGCTTAGATCCGGGTTACGAGTACTTC. Residues: CASSLDPGYEYF.

The chain employs TRBV4-2 and TRBJ2-1; 7 bases agree with TRBD2. CDR1 LGHNA and CDR2 YNFKEQ come from the germline V gene. After removal of 5 bases from V and 8 bases from J, the junction contained 9 bases not matched to a gene. The CDR3 loop spans 14 amino acids. The CDR3 coding sequence is TGTGCCAGCAGCTTGACTAGCCTGACGGATGAGCAGTTCTTC. This translates into CASSLTSLTDEQFF.

The V call is TRBV18, the J call TRBJ1-2; 8 positions agree with TRBD1. The V gene end was trimmed by 0 bases and the J gene end by 7 bases; junction bases not matched to a gene: 4. This CDR3 spans 14 amino acids. Germline CDR1 KGHSH, CDR2 LQKENI. The DNA of the CDR3 is TGTGCCAGCTCACCACCCGGGACAGGCTCTGGCTACACCTTC. It translates to CASSPPGTGSGYTF.

The chain uses TRBV6-4 and TRBJ1-6; 7 positions match TRBD1. With 3 bases clipped from V and 7 bases from J, the junction kept 0 bases outside the gene matches. Germline loops: CDR1 MRHNA, CDR2 SNTAGT. The CDR3 consists of 13 residues. As DNA, the CDR3 is TGTGCCAGCAGTGAAGGGGGCAATTCACCCCTCCACTTT. Encoded protein: CASSEGGNSPLHF.

CDR3 sequence reads: CASSAGVRGWNTEAFF. CDR3 coding DNA: TGTGCCAGTAGTGCTGGGGTCAGGGGGTGGAACACTGAAGCTTTCTTT. The chain uses TRBV19 and TRBJ1-1; 7 bases are a match to TRBD1. V shed 5 bases, J shed 1 base, and the junction held 10 bases outside the gene matches. This CDR3 is built from 16 residues. CDR1 and CDR2 from the germline V gene are LNHDA and SQIVND (reference sequence).

As for this clone: One end of the junction does not line up with germline, which may come from a read error. The chain uses TRBV7-9 and TRBJ1-3, with 8 bases identical to TRBD1. This CDR3 spans 14 amino acids. Germline-derived CDR1 and CDR2 are SEHNR and FQNEAQ (reference sequence). CDR3 in amino acids: CSSSLRQGQDTIYF. The CDR3 DNA reads as TGTTCCAGCAGCTTACGACAGGGGCAGGACACCATATATTTT.

The V gene is TRBV12-5, the J gene TRBJ2-3, with D maybe TRBD1 (6 bases). V was pared by 1 base and J by 0 bases, with 11 bases between. CDR1 and CDR2 (germline): LGHNT, FRNRAP. The length of the CDR3 is 16 residues. The CDR3 reads CASGLGLGASTDTQYF. The CDR3 DNA reads TGTGCTAGTGGTTTGGGTCTGGGGGCTAGCACAGATACGCAGTATTTT.

This clone was seen once. This rearrangement joins TRBV5-4 to TRBJ2-1; TRBD2 matches at 7 bases. The germline CDR1 and CDR2 sequences are SGHNT and YYREEE (reference sequence). The V and J ends lost 0 bases and 5 bases, in that order; junction bases with no gene match: 2. This CDR3 has 14 amino acids. DNA of the CDR3: TGTGCCAGCAGCTTGGAGCGGGGTAACAATGAGCAGTTCTTC. Its translation: CASSLERGNNEQFF.

This chain connects TRBV5-6 to TRBJ2-3; D is perhaps TRBD2 (5 bases). This CDR3 has 16 amino acids. The ends were cut back, 0 bases at V and 0 bases at J, with 11 bases in the middle. CDR1 and CDR2 from the germline V gene are SGHDT and YYEEEE. The CDR3: CASSLGTSPSTDTQYF. Here the CDR3 DNA reads TGTGCCAGCAGCTTGGGGACTTCACCTAGCACAGATACGCAGTATTTT.

The chain uses TRBV2 and TRBJ1-1; 11 bases line up with TRBD1. Germline V gene lookup returns CDR1 SNHLY and CDR2 FYNNEI. This CDR3 comprises 13 residues. The ends lost 7 bases at V and 6 bases at J; junction bases unmatched: 4. The CDR3 nucleotides are TGTGCCAGCATAGCGGGACAGGGGGCTGAAGCTTTCTTT. Translating it yields CASIAGQGAEAFF. The full variable domain, its missing parts supplied by reference TRBV2 and TRBJ1-1, is EPEVTQTPSHQVTQMGQEVILRCVPISNHLYFYWYRQILGQKVEFLVSFYNNEISEKSEIFDDQFSVERPDGSNFTLKIRSTKLEDSAMYFCASIAGQGAEAFFGQGTRLTVV.

The V and J genes are TRBV9 and TRBJ2-3, with TRBD1 matching over 7 bases. Germline lookup yields CDR1 SGDLS and CDR2 YYNGEE. The CDR3 length is 16 residues. J lost 0 bases, V lost 0 bases, and 4 bases had no gene match. The CDR3 nucleotides read TGTGCCAGCAGCGTAGGGGGACAGATTAGCACAGATACGCAGTATTTT. Translated: CASSVGGQISTDTQYF.

Here the CDR3 reads CASSQTGQTPYGYTF. CDR3 DNA: TGTGCCAGCAGCCAAACAGGACAGACCCCCTATGGCTACACCTTC. This chain connects TRBV9 to TRBJ1-2; the D gene is possibly TRBD1 (6 bases). Trimming removed 4 bases from V and 4 bases from J, with 17 bases in between. CDR1 SGDLS and CDR2 YYNGEE come from the germline V gene. The CDR3 has 15 amino acids.

The chain links TRBV7-2 to TRBJ2-1; possibly TRBD1 for D (7 bases). Per germline, CDR1 SGHTA and CDR2 FQGNSA. Trimming cost V 3 bases and J 4 bases, with 19 bases left between them. The CDR3 sequence is 17 residues long. Here the CDR3 reads CASSFRGQGGLYNEQFF. The CDR3 nucleotides read TGTGCCAGCAGCTTCCGAGGTCAGGGGGGCTTGTACAATGAGCAGTTCTTC.

Concerning this clone itself: One base away lies a much larger clone, so this may be a sequencing read error. The genes are TRBV4-2 and TRBJ2-5; 13 nucleotides agree with TRBD2. Trimming at V came to 0 bases and at J to 1 base, leaving 8 bases not matched to a gene. The CDR3 is 19 amino acids. The germline gives CDR1 LGHNA, CDR2 YNFKEQ. As DNA, the CDR3 is TGTGCCAGCAGCCAAGAAGCCCGACTAGCGGGGGGATTCCAAGAGACCCAGTACTTC. Translated: CASSQEARLAGGFQETQYF.